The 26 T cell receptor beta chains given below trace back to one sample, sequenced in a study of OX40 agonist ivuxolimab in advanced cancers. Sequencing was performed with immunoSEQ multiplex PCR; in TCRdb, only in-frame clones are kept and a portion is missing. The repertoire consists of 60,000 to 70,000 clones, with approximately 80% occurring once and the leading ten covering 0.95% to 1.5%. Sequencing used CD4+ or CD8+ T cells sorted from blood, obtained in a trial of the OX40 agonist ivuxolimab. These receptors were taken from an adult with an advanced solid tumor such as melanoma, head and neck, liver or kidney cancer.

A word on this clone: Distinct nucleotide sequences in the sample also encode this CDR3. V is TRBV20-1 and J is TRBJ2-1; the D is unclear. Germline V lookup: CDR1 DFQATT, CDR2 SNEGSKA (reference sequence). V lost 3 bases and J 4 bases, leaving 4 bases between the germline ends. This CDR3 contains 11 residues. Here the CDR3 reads CSASGYNEQFF. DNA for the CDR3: TGCAGTGCTAGCGGGTACAATGAGCAGTTCTTC.

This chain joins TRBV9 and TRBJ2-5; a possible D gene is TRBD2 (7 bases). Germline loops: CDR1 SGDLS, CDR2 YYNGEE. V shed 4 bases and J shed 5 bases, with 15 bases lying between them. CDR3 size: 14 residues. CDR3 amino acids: CASSTSRGGETQYF. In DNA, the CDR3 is TGTGCCAGCAGCACCTCCAGGGGAGGGGAGACCCAGTACTTC.

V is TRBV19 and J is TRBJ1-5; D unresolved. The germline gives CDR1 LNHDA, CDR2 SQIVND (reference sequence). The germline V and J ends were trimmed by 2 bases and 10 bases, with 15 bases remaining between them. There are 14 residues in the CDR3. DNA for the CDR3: TGTGCCAGTAGTATATTGTACGGTGAAAGACCCCAGCATTTT. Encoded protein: CASSILYGERPQHF.

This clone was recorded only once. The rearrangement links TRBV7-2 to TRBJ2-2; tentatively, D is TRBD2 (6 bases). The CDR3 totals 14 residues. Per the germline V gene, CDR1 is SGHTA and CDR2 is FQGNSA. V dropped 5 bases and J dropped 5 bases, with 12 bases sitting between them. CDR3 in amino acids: CASSGGRGTGELFF. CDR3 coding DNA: TGTGCCAGCAGCGGAGGGCGGGGAACCGGGGAGCTGTTTTTT. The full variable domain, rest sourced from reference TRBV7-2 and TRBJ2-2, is GAGVSQSPSNKVTEKGKDVELRCDPISGHTALYWYRQSLGQGLEFLIYFQGNSAPDKSGLPSDRFSAERTGGSVSTLTIQRTQQEDSAVYLCASSGGRGTGELFFGEGSRLTVL.

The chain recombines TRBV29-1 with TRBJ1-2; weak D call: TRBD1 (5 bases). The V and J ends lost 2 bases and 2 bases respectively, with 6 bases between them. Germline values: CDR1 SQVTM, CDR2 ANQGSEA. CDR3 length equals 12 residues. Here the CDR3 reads CSVESGNYGYTF. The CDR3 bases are TGCAGCGTTGAATCAGGGAACTATGGCTACACCTTC.

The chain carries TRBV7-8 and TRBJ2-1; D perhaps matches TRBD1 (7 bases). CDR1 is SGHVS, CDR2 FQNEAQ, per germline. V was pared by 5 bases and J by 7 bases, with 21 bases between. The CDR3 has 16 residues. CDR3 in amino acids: CASSPGSWQGDNEQFF. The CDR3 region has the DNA TGTGCCAGCAGCCCCGGGAGTTGGCAGGGGGATAATGAGCAGTTCTTC.

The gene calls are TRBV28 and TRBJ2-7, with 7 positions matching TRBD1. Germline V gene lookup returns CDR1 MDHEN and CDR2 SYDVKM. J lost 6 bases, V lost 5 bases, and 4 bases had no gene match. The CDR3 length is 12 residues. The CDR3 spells CASSLPGGEQYF. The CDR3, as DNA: TGTGCCAGCAGTCTCCCAGGGGGCGAGCAGTACTTC.

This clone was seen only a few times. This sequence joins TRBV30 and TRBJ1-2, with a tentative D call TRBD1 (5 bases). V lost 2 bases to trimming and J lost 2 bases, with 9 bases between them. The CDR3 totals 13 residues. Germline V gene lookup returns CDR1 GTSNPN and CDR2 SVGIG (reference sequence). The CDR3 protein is CAWSSEGNYGYTF. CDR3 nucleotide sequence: TGTGCCTGGAGTAGTGAGGGGAACTATGGCTACACCTTC.

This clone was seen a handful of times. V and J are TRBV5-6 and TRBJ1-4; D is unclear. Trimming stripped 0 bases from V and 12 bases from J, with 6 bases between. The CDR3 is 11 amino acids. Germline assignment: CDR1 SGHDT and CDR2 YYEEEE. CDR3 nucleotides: TGTGCCAGCAGCTTGGAAAATGAACTGTTTTTT. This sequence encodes CASSLENELFF.

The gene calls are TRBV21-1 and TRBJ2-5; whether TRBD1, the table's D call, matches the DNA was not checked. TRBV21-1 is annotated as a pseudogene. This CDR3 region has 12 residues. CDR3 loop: CASSPRGETQYF. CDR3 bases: TGTGCCAGCAGCCCGAGGGGGGAGACCCAGTACTTC.

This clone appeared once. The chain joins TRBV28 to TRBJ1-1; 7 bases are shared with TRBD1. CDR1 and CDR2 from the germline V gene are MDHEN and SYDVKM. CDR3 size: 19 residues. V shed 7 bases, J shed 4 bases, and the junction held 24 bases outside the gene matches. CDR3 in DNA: TGTGCCAGCATCCTTAGGAGTATCGGGACAGCTGAGGGGGGCACTGAAGCTTTCTTT. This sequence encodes CASILRSIGTAEGGTEAFF.

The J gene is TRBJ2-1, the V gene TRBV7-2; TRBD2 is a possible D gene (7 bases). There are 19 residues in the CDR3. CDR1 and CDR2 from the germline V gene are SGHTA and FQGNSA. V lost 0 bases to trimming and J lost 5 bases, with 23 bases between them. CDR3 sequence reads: CASSLARRGAKTVHNEQFF. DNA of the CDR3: TGTGCCAGCAGCTTAGCGCGTCGGGGGGCCAAAACGGTCCACAATGAGCAGTTCTTC.

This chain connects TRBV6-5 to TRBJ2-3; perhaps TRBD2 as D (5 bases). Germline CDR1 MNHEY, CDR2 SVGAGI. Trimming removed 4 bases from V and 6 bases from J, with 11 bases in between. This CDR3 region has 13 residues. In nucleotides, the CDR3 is TGTGCCAGCAGTTCCCGGACGGGGGATACGCAGTATTTT. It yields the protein CASSSRTGDTQYF.

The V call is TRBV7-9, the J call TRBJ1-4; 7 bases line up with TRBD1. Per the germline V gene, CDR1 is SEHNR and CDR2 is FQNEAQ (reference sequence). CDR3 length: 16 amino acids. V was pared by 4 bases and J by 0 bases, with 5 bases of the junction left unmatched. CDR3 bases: TGTGCCAGCAGCTCCCGGGACAGCGCAACTAATGAAAAACTGTTTTTT. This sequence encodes CASSSRDSATNEKLFF.

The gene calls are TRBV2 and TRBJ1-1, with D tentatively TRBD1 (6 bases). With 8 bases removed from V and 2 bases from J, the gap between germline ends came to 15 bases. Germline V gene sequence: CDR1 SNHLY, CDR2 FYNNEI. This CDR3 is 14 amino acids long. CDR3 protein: CASGSQGFNTEAFF. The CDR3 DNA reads TGTGCCAGCGGCTCACAGGGTTTTAACACTGAAGCTTTCTTT.

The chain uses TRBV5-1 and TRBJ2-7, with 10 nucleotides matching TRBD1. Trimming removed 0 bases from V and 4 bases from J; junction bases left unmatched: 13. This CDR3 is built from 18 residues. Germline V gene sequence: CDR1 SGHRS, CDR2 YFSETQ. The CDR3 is CASSLGTPGQGWVYEQYF. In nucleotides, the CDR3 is TGCGCCAGCAGCTTGGGGACGCCGGGACAGGGGTGGGTGTACGAGCAGTACTTC.

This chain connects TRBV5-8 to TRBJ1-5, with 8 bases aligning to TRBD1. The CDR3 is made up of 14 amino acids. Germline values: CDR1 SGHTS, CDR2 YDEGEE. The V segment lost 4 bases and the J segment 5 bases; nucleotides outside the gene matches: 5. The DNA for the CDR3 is TGTGCCAGCAGCCGGACAGGGTCGCATCAGCCCCAGCATTTT. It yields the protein CASSRTGSHQPQHF.

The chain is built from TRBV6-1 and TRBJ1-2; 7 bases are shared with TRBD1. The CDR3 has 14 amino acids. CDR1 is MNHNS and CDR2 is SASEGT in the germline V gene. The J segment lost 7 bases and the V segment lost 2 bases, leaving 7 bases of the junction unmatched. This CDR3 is CASSEFEAGGGYTF. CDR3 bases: TGTGCCAGCAGTGAATTCGAGGCAGGGGGTGGCTACACCTTC.

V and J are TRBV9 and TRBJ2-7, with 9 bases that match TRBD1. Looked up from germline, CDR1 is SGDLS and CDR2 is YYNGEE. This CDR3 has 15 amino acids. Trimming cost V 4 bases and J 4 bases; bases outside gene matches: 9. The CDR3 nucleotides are TGTGCCAGCAGCCCGTCCGGGACAGGGTCGTACGAGCAGTACTTC. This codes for CASSPSGTGSYEQYF. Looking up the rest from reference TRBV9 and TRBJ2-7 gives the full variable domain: DSGVTQTPKHLITATGQRVTLRCSPRSGDLSVYWYQQSLDQGLQFLIQYYNGEERAKGNILERFSAQQFPDLHSELNLSSLELGDSALYFCASSPSGTGSYEQYFGPGTRLTVT.

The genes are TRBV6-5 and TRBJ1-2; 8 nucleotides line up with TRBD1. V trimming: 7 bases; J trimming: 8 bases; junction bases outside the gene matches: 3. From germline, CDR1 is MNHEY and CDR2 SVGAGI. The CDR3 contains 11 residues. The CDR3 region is CASTRGQGYTF. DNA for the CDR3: TGTGCCAGCACCAGGGGGCAAGGCTACACCTTC.

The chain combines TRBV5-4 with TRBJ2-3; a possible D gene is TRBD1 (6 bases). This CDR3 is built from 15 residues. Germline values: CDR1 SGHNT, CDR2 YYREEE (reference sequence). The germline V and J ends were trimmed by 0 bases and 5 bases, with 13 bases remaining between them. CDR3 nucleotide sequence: TGTGCCAGCAGCTTGGATTCACAGGGTGTAGATACGCAGTATTTT. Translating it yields CASSLDSQGVDTQYF.

This chain's CDR3 is CSGGHQAGELFF. The CDR3 DNA reads TGCAGCGGAGGACACCAGGCCGGGGAGCTGTTTTTT. The chain recombines TRBV29-1 with TRBJ2-2; D is perhaps TRBD1 (5 bases). This CDR3 has 12 residues. V was clipped by 7 bases and J by 6 bases, with 12 bases between them. CDR1 and CDR2 (germline): SQVTM, ANQGSEA.

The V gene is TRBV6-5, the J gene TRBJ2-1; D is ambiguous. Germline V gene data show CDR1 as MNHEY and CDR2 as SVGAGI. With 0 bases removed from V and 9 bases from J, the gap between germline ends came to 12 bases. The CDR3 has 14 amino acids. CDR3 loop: CASSYSTPGSEQFF. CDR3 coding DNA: TGTGCCAGCAGTTACTCGACTCCCGGCAGTGAGCAGTTCTTC.

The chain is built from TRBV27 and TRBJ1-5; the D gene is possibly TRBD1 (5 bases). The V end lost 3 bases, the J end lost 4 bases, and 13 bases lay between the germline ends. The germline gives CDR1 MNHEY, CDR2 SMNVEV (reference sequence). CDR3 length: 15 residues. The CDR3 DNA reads TGTGCCAGCAGTTTGTCGGGGACCGGGAATCAGCCCCAGCATTTT. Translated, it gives CASSLSGTGNQPQHF.

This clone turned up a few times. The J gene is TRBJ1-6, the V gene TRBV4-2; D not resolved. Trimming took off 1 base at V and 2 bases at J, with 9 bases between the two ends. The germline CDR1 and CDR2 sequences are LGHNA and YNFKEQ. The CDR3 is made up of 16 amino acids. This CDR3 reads CASSQVSPAYNSPLHF. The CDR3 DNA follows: TGTGCCAGCAGCCAAGTATCCCCGGCCTATAATTCACCCCTCCACTTT.

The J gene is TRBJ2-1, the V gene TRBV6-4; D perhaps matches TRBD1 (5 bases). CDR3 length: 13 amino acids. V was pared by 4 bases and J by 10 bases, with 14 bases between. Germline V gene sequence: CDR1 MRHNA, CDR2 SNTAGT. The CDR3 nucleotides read TGTGCCAGCAGTGGGTACGATAAGGGGGAGCAGTTCTTC. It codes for CASSGYDKGEQFF.